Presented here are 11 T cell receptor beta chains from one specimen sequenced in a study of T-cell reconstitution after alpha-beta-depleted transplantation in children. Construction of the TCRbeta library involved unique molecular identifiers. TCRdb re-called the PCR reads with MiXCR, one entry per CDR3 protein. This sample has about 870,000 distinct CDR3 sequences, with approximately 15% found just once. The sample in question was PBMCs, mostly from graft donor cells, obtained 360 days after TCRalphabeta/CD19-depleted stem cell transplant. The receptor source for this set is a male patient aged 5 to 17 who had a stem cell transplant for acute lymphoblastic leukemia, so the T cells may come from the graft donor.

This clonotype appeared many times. In nucleotides, the CDR3 is TGCGCCAGCAGCTTGGGGGCCGGGAATGAGCAGTTCTTC. This gives the protein CASSLGAGNEQFF. V usage is TRBV4-1 and J usage is TRBJ2-1; tentatively, D is TRBD1 (6 bases). V lost 5 bases to trimming and J lost 7 bases, with 12 bases between them. The CDR3 is 13 amino acids. Germline lookup yields CDR1 MGHRA and CDR2 YSYEKL.

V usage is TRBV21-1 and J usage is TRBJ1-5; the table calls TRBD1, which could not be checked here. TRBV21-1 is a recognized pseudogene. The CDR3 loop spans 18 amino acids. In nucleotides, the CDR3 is TGTGCCAGCAGCTCCTCCTGGGGGGGAGTTTATAGCAATCAGCCCCAGCATTTT. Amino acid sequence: CASSSSWGGVYSNQPQHF.

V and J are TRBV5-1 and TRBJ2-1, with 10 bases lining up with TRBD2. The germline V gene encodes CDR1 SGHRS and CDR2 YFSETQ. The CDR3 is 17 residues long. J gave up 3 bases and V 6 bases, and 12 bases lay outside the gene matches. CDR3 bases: TGCGCCAGCAAGGAGACTAGCGGGCAGCGAGTCTACAATGAGCAGTTCTTC. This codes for CASKETSGQRVYNEQFF.

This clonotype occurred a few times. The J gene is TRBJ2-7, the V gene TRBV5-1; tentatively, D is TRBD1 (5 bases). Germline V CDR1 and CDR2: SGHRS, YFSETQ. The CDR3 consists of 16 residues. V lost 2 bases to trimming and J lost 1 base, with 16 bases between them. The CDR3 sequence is CASSFEGAAASYEQYF. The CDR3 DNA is TGCGCCAGCAGCTTCGAAGGGGCGGCGGCGTCCTACGAGCAGTACTTC.

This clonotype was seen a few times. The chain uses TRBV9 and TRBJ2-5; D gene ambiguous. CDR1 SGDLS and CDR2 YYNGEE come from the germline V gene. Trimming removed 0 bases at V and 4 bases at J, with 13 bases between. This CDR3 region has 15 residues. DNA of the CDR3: TGTGCCAGCAGCGTAGGGGGTAATGTCGGAGAGACCCAGTACTTC. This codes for CASSVGGNVGETQYF.

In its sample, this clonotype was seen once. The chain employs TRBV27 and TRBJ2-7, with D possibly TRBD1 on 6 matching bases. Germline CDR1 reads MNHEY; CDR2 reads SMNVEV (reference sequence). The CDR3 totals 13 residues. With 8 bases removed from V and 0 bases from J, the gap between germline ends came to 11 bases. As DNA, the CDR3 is TGTGCCAGCGGGACAACTCACTCCTACGAGCAGTACTTC. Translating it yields CASGTTHSYEQYF.

CDR3 sequence (DNA): TGTGCCAGTAGTGGAAGCGGGGTCCGCGAGCAGTACTTC. Amino acids: CASSGSGVREQYF. V and J are TRBV19 and TRBJ2-7; 7 bases are a match to TRBD2. Per the germline V gene, CDR1 is LNHDA and CDR2 is SQIVND (reference sequence). V trimming: 5 bases; J trimming: 6 bases; junction bases outside the gene matches: 7. The CDR3 consists of 13 residues.

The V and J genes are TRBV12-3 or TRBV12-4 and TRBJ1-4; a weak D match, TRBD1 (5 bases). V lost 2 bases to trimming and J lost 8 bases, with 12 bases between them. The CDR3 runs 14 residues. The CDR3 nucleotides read TGTGCCAGCAGTTTAAGGCAGGGAGAGGAAAAACTGTTTTTT. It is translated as CASSLRQGEEKLFF.

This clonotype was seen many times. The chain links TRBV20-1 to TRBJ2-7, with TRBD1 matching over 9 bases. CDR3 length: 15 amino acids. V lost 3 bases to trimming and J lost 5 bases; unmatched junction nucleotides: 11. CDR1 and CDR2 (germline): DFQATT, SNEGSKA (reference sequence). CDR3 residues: CSASPGQGGLDEQYF. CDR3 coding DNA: TGCAGTGCTAGCCCGGGACAGGGCGGTCTCGACGAGCAGTACTTC.

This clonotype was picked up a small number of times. The CDR3 sequence is CASGLPDRPAYEQYF. CDR3 DNA: TGTGCCAGCGGCTTACCCGACCGCCCTGCCTACGAGCAGTACTTC. This chain connects TRBV27 to TRBJ2-7, with D hard to call. Trimming cost V 8 bases and J 2 bases, with 19 bases left between them. CDR1 is MNHEY, CDR2 SMNVEV, per germline (reference sequence). This CDR3 comprises 15 residues.

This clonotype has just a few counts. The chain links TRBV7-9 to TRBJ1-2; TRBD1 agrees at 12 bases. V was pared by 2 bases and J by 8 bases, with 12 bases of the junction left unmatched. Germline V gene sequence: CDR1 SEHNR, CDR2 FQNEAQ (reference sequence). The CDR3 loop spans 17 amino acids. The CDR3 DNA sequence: TGTGCCAGCAGCTTATCCTTTTCCGGGACAGGGGGCGGAGGCTACACCTTC. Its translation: CASSLSFSGTGGGGYTF.